This TCR beta chain is from a study of Ad26.COV2.S vaccination and SARS-CoV-2 variants. Overall study context: Dosing was one shot or two shots 56 days apart. General study results and limits: Researchers reported similar non-spike TCR breadth in vaccine and placebo recipients.

Sample treatment: about 20 received Ad26.COV2.S at low or high dose, single or two shots; about 5 received placebo; per-sample allocation not given. Samples were taken on day 63 after the first vaccine or placebo injection. Regarding this clone: Its antigen is not known.

The assay was immunoSEQ multiplex PCR, and TCRdb's table has in-frame clones only and misses some. The repertoire holds roughly 700,000 clones, roughly 90% seen once, with approximately 1.5% in the top ten. Germline assignment: CDR1 KGHSH and CDR2 LQKENI. This CDR3 comprises 17 residues. Germline trimming cut 3 bases from V and 6 bases from J; bases unmatched to any gene: 11. Here the sequenced sample was peripheral blood, taken in a trial of Ad26.COV2.S vaccine versus placebo. The sequence came from a person aged 18 to 59 who received the Ad26.COV2.S COVID-19 vaccine or a placebo. The chain employs TRBV18 and TRBJ1-6; 7 bases match TRBD1. The CDR3 loop reads CASSPNTPQGFNSPLHF. CDR3 DNA: TGTGCCAGCTCACCCAACACTCCACAGGGGTTTAATTCACCCCTCCACTTT.